This T cell receptor (beta chain) was obtained from a study of cytomegalovirus exposure and HLA in healthy donors. On this clone itself: The antigen is undetermined.

Generated by immunoSEQ multiplex PCR, the TCRdb table keeps only in-frame clones and is missing some. The sample consists of approximately 300,000 clones, approximately 90% of them appearing once. Germline V gives CDR1 MNHEY, CDR2 SVGAGI. This CDR3 contains 13 residues. The V gene lost 2 bases and the J gene lost 3 bases, with 8 bases spanning the gap. Whole-study results and caveats: Reports described diagnosis of cytomegalovirus status by the classifier as highly specific and sensitive.

The donors were members of the approximately 130-subject validation cohort (separate from the approximately 670-subject first cohort). The chain recombines TRBV6-5 with TRBJ2-7; possible D gene TRBD1, 6 bases. The clonotype was recovered from a woman in her late teens or twenties in good health and CMV-seronegative. The sequenced material came from PBMCs. The DNA of the CDR3 is TGTGCCAGCAGTTACACAGGGTACTACGAGCAGTACTTC. Amino acids: CASSYTGYYEQYF.